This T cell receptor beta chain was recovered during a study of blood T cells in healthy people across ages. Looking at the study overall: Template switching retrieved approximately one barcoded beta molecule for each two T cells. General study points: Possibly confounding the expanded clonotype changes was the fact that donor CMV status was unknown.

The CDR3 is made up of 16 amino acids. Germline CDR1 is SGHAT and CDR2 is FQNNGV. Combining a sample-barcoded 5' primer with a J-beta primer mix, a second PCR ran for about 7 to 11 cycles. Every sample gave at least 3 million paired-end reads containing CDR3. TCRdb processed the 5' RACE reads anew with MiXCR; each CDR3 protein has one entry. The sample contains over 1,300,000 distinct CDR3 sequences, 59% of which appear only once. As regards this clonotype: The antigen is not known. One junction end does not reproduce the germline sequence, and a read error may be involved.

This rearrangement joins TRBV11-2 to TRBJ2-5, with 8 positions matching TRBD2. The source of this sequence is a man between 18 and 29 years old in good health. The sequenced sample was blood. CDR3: CACSYGRGRPQETQYF. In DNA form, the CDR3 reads TGTGCCTGCAGTTATGGTCGCGGGAGGCCCCAAGAGACCCAGTACTTC.